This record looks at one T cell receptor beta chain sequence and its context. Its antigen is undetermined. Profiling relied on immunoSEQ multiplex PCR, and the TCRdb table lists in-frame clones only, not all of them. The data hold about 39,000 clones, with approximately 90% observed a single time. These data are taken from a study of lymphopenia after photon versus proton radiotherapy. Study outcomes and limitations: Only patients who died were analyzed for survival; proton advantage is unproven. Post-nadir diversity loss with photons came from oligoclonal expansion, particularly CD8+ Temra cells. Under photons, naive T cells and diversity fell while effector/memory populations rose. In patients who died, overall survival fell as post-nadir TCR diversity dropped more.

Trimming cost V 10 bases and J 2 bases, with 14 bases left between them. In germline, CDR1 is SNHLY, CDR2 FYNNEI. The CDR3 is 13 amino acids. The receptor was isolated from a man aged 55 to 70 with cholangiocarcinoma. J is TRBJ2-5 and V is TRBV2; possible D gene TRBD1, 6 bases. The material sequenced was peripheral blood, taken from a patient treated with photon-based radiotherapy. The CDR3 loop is CATGQERQETQYF. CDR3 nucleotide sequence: TGTGCCACGGGACAAGAACGACAAGAGACCCAGTACTTC.